The next 20 T cell receptor beta chains were all read from a single sample in a study of blood T cell repertoires in COVID-19 (TCRdb year 2020). The library came from the immunoSEQ multiplex PCR assay. The table comes from immuneACCESS by way of TCRdb, which keeps in-frame sequences with V and J called. Part of the clones is missing from these tables; in studies checked, under half for an unresolved V gene and the rest for unknown reasons. Here the sample has a few hundred thousand clones; 70% to 90% occur a single time. Clones ranked in the top ten supply around 2.1% of the sample. Sample: peripheral blood. Source of these receptors: a woman aged 30 to 39 who had recovered from COVID-19.

This clone was recorded once. CDR3 amino acids: CASSSLSGGNSPLHF. CDR3 in DNA: TGTGCCAGCAGTTCGCTATCCGGGGGTAATTCACCCCTCCACTTT. This rearrangement joins TRBV6-5 to TRBJ1-6, with D perhaps matching TRBD1 (5 bases). This CDR3 is 15 amino acids long. The V and J ends lost 4 bases and 6 bases respectively, with 13 bases between them. Germline V lookup: CDR1 MNHEY, CDR2 SVGAGI.

This chain joins TRBV5-1 and TRBJ2-1; 7 nucleotides agree with TRBD2. J was trimmed by 7 bases and V by 0 bases; bases with no gene match: 10. The CDR3 is 16 residues long. Germline loops: CDR1 SGHRS, CDR2 YFSETQ. Written as DNA, the CDR3 is TGCGCCAGCAGCTTGGGCCAGGGCGGGAGACCGAATGAGCAGTTCTTC. Its protein is CASSLGQGGRPNEQFF.

The V gene is TRBV4-2, the J gene TRBJ2-2, with 9 positions matching TRBD2. Germline loops: CDR1 LGHNA, CDR2 YNFKEQ. J gave up 7 bases and V 0 bases, and 6 bases lay outside the gene matches. There are 16 residues in the CDR3. CDR3 loop: CASSQEVTSGSGELFF. CDR3 DNA sequence: TGTGCCAGCAGCCAAGAAGTGACTAGCGGTAGCGGGGAGCTGTTTTTT.

The chain carries TRBV27 and TRBJ2-3; D gene ambiguous. Germline assignment: CDR1 MNHEY and CDR2 SMNVEV (reference sequence). The CDR3 is 15 residues long. With 4 bases removed from V and 2 bases from J, the gap between germline ends came to 13 bases. CDR3 bases: TGTGCCAGCAGTTACTTCGCAGGCCCCACAGATACGCAGTATTTT. This translates into CASSYFAGPTDTQYF.

This chain links TRBV4-3 with TRBJ1-2, with D uncertain. Trimming shortened V by 0 bases and J by 5 bases, and 13 bases separated the two germline ends. In germline, CDR1 is LGHNA, CDR2 YSLEER. The CDR3 is 15 amino acids. The CDR3: CASSQDLAVPYGYTF. The CDR3 nucleotides are TGCGCCAGCAGCCAAGATCTGGCAGTTCCATATGGCTACACCTTC.

This chain links TRBV5-1 with TRBJ1-3; tentative D call: TRBD1 (5 bases). CDR3 length equals 14 residues. CDR1 SGHRS and CDR2 YFSETQ come from the germline V gene. V shed 5 bases and J shed 1 base, with 10 bases lying between them. The CDR3 DNA reads as TGCGCCAGCAGTGGGGGGTCTTCTGGAAACACCATATATTTT. Translation: CASSGGSSGNTIYF.

This sequence joins TRBV7-2 and TRBJ2-2; TRBD2 is a possible D gene (5 bases). Germline loops: CDR1 SGHTA, CDR2 FQGNSA. Trimming stripped 1 base from V and 8 bases from J, with 11 bases between. The CDR3 extends over 14 amino acids. The CDR3 nucleotides read TGTGCCAGCAGCTTAGGGGCTAGCTCTGGGGAGCTGTTTTTT. Translation: CASSLGASSGELFF.

The V and J genes are TRBV28 and TRBJ2-5; D uncertain. CDR3 length: 15 residues. Trimming pared 7 bases from V and 0 bases from J, leaving 15 bases between. The germline CDR1 and CDR2 sequences are MDHEN and SYDVKM. CDR3 nucleotides: TGTGCCAGCACCGGAGTAAGACGGAACCAAGAGACCCAGTACTTC. This translates into CASTGVRRNQETQYF.

The chain combines TRBV18 with TRBJ1-5, with D perhaps TRBD1 (6 bases). Germline V lookup: CDR1 KGHSH, CDR2 LQKENI. Trimming left V 4 bases short and J 4 bases short, with 14 bases between. The CDR3 runs 15 residues. Here the CDR3 reads CASSQGQNLNQPQHF. In nucleotides, the CDR3 is TGTGCCAGCTCACAAGGACAGAACCTTAATCAGCCCCAGCATTTT.

V and J are TRBV12-3 or TRBV12-4 and TRBJ2-5; a possible D gene is TRBD1 (5 bases). The CDR3 has 13 residues. Between the trimmed V and J ends, which lost 3 bases and 2 bases, there was a span of 7 bases. Written as DNA, the CDR3 is TGTGCCAGCAGTTTTCAGGGTCAAGAGACCCAGTACTTC. The encoded protein is CASSFQGQETQYF.

The chain couples TRBV7-2 to TRBJ2-1; a weak D match, TRBD2 (5 bases). V lost 5 bases, J lost 7 bases, and 12 bases lay in between. The germline gives CDR1 SGHTA, CDR2 FQGNSA. The CDR3 spans 13 residues. The CDR3 is CASSPRVGNEQFF. The DNA for the CDR3 is TGTGCCAGCAGCCCGAGGGTTGGAAATGAGCAGTTCTTC.

CDR3 coding DNA: TGCGCCAGCAGCCAACCGGGACGGACAGTGGATGAGCAGTTCTTC. Encoded protein: CASSQPGRTVDEQFF. The chain uses TRBV4-1 and TRBJ2-1; D might be TRBD1 (6 bases). V lost 2 bases and J 8 bases, leaving 16 bases between the germline ends. The germline gives CDR1 MGHRA, CDR2 YSYEKL. CDR3 size: 15 residues.

The chain employs TRBV14 and TRBJ1-4; perhaps TRBD1 as D (5 bases). In germline, CDR1 is SGHDN, CDR2 FVKESK. The CDR3 is 15 residues long. V was pared by 4 bases and J by 2 bases, with 11 bases between. CDR3 protein: CASSLGGATNEKLFF. The CDR3 region has the DNA TGTGCCAGCAGCCTAGGAGGGGCTACTAATGAAAAACTGTTTTTT.

This clone was observed a handful of times. The chain employs TRBV7-3 and TRBJ2-1; a weak D match, TRBD1 (6 bases). V lost 2 bases to trimming and J lost 2 bases, with 7 bases between them. CDR3 length equals 14 residues. Germline V gene sequence: CDR1 SGHTA, CDR2 FQGTGA. The DNA for the CDR3 is TGTGCCAGCAGCTTAGGACAGACCTACAATGAGCAGTTCTTC. As protein: CASSLGQTYNEQFF.

The rearrangement links TRBV28 to TRBJ1-1; weak D call: TRBD1 (5 bases). This CDR3 has 15 residues. From germline, CDR1 is MDHEN and CDR2 SYDVKM. Trimming removed 4 bases at V and 3 bases at J, with 15 bases between. The CDR3 coding sequence is TGTGCCAGCAGTTCCCCCTTGGGGGGGGACACTGAAGCTTTCTTT. This gives the protein CASSSPLGGDTEAFF.

The chain has TRBV10-2 and TRBJ1-2, with D possibly TRBD1 on 5 matching bases. The CDR3 extends over 13 amino acids. V was clipped by 3 bases and J by 8 bases, with 13 bases between them. From germline, CDR1 is WSHSY and CDR2 SAAADI. The CDR3 sequence: CASSDLSGSGYTF. CDR3 nucleotides: TGCGCCAGCAGTGATTTGTCAGGGTCAGGCTACACCTTC.

The table lists this clone with a count of one. The V call is TRBV7-6, the J call TRBJ2-7, with 7 bases lining up with TRBD2. Germline-derived CDR1 and CDR2 are SGHVS and FNYEAQ. The V gene end was trimmed by 8 bases and the J gene end by 4 bases; junction bases not matched to a gene: 17. The length of the CDR3 is 16 residues. CDR3 in amino acids: CASPPWGILAAYEQYF. In DNA, the CDR3 is TGTGCCAGCCCCCCCTGGGGTATTCTAGCGGCATACGAGCAGTACTTC. Combining the CDR3 with reference TRBV7-6 and TRBJ2-7 gives the whole variable domain GAGVSQSPRYKVTKRGQDVALRCDPISGHVSLYWYRQALGQGPEFLTYFNYEAQQDKSGLPNDRFSAERPEGSISTLTIQRTEQRDSAMYRCASPPWGILAAYEQYFGPGTRLTVT.

The V gene is TRBV7-9, the J gene TRBJ2-5; D perhaps matches TRBD2 (6 bases). The CDR3 extends over 16 amino acids. Germline V gene sequence: CDR1 SEHNR, CDR2 FQNEAQ (reference sequence). V lost 4 bases and J lost 4, with 19 bases in between. The CDR3 nucleotides are TGTGCCAGCAGCTCCGAGTGGACTATTCTCGGAGAGACCCAGTACTTC. Translated: CASSSEWTILGETQYF.

The CDR3 coding sequence is TGTGCCAGCAGTTTGGGGGGGATCATTGACTACGAGCAGTACTTC. This sequence encodes CASSLGGIIDYEQYF. The chain combines TRBV28 with TRBJ2-7; TRBD2 matches 7 bases. The length of the CDR3 is 15 residues. Germline V gene lookup returns CDR1 MDHEN and CDR2 SYDVKM. V gave up 3 bases and J gave up 3 bases; unmatched junction bases: 8.

The J gene is TRBJ2-7, the V gene TRBV28; possible D gene TRBD2, 6 bases. Germline-derived CDR1 and CDR2 are MDHEN and SYDVKM. V was trimmed by 4 bases and J by 5 bases, leaving 21 bases between them. The CDR3 loop spans 16 amino acids. The CDR3, as DNA: TGTGCCAGCAGTTCTTCTCGTGCGGGGCCAATTGACGAGCAGTACTTC. Its translation is CASSSSRAGPIDEQYF.